This T cell receptor beta chain emerged from a study of cytomegalovirus exposure and HLA in healthy donors. Overall study findings and caveats: Reports indicate that TCR beta sequences accurately predicted the HLA-A and HLA-B alleles of most subjects. Indistinguishability led to the exclusion of some V segments, TRBV6-2 and TRBV6-3 included.

With respect to this clone: The antigen remains unidentified.

V was clipped by 4 bases and J by 1 base, with 12 bases between them. This CDR3 region has 15 residues. The germline CDR1 and CDR2 sequences are MNHEY and SMNVEV (reference sequence). Regarding donors, all were healthy bone marrow donors. Primers included in the PCR were 60 Vbeta and 13 Jbeta primers. The repertoire was sequenced with immunoSEQ multiplex PCR; TCRdb's copy has only in-frame clones and lacks some. The sample has about 190,000 clones, roughly 70% seen once. The chain combines TRBV27 with TRBJ2-3; the D gene is possibly TRBD2 (6 bases). The clonotype was recovered from a woman aged 25 to 39 in good health and CMV-seronegative. Sequencing used PBMCs. The chain's CDR3 is CASSYSWGGTDTQYF. The CDR3 bases are TGTGCCAGCAGTTACTCTTGGGGGGGCACAGATACGCAGTATTTT.